A single sample gave rise to the 20 T cell receptor beta chains below, sequenced in a study of shared clonotypes between healthy human individuals. The data were produced by immunoSEQ multiplex PCR, yet TCRdb's version contains in-frame clones alone and is incomplete. The sample has 2 million to 2.5 million clones, 93% seen once. The material sequenced was naive CD4+ T cells from PBMCs. Subset in this sample: CD45RA+ positively selected. These receptors originate from a man in his late teens or twenties in good health. Some clones in this sample may be carry-over from other donors' samples.

J is TRBJ2-2 and V is TRBV7-9; 12 nucleotides agree with TRBD1. CDR3 length: 19 amino acids. The germline V gene has CDR1 SEHNR and CDR2 FQNEAQ (reference sequence). The V gene end was trimmed by 5 bases and the J gene end by 2 bases; junction bases not matched to a gene: 12. Here the CDR3 reads CASSTGTGGSTYNTGELFF. The CDR3 bases are TGTGCCAGCAGCACCGGGACAGGGGGCTCTACATACAACACCGGGGAGCTGTTTTTT.

V and J are TRBV5-1 and TRBJ2-2; possibly TRBD2 for D (5 bases). This CDR3 is 15 amino acids long. V was pared by 5 bases and J by 3 bases, with 14 bases between. The germline CDR1 and CDR2 sequences are SGHRS and YFSETQ. The CDR3 nucleotides are TGCGCCAGCAGGAGAGCGGAGAGGGACACCGGGGAGCTGTTTTTT. This gives the protein CASRRAERDTGELFF. The whole variable domain, remainder taken from reference TRBV5-1 and TRBJ2-2, is KAGVTQTPRYLIKTRGQQVTLSCSPISGHRSVSWYQQTPGQGLQFLFEYFSETQRNKGNFPGRFSGRQFSNSRSEMNVSTLELGDSALYLCASRRAERDTGELFFGEGSRLTVL.

This sequence joins TRBV5-4 and TRBJ1-1; possible D gene TRBD1, 6 bases. The length of the CDR3 is 17 residues. The V gene's germline CDR1 is SGHNT and CDR2 YYREEE (reference sequence). The V end lost 4 bases, the J end lost 0 bases, and 19 bases lay between the germline ends. The chain's CDR3 is CASSPGGGPGVNTEAFF. The CDR3 nucleotides read TGTGCCAGCAGCCCCGGGGGGGGCCCAGGAGTGAACACTGAAGCTTTCTTT.

A single count supports this clone. The same CDR3 can be traced to other DNA sequences in this sample. The V and J genes are TRBV6-5 and TRBJ2-6, with a weak D call TRBD2 (6 bases). Trimming removed 2 bases at V and 2 bases at J, with 7 bases between. The CDR3 is 15 residues long. CDR1 and CDR2 from the germline V gene are MNHEY and SVGAGI. DNA of the CDR3: TGTGCCAGCAGTTACCGGGGGACTGGGGCCAACGTCCTGACTTTC. It yields the protein CASSYRGTGANVLTF.

The chain has TRBV7-9 and TRBJ1-2; no definite D call. V was cut by 5 bases and J by 7 bases, with 11 bases left in between. This CDR3 is 12 amino acids long. The V gene's germline CDR1 is SEHNR and CDR2 FQNEAQ (reference sequence). CDR3 DNA sequence: TGTGCCAGCAGCCAAGGTTTGGGTGGCTACACCTTC. It yields the protein CASSQGLGGYTF.

CDR3 nucleotides: TGCGCCAGCAGCCTGGGGCCAGCGGGAAGCTCCTACAATGAGCAGTTCTTC. It translates to CASSLGPAGSSYNEQFF. The rearrangement uses TRBV5-1 and TRBJ2-1, with TRBD2 matching over 7 bases. This CDR3 has 17 residues. The J segment lost 0 bases and the V segment lost 4 bases, leaving 10 bases of the junction unmatched. Germline V lookup: CDR1 SGHRS, CDR2 YFSETQ.

The genes are TRBV18 and TRBJ2-7; perhaps TRBD1 as D (5 bases). CDR1 KGHSH and CDR2 LQKENI come from the germline V gene. V dropped 4 bases and J dropped 2 bases, with 12 bases sitting between them. This CDR3 has 14 residues. CDR3 coding DNA: TGTGCCAGCTCACAAGGGGTCGTAACCTACGAGCAGTACTTC. Protein sequence: CASSQGVVTYEQYF.

About this clone: At the DNA level, this CDR3 is encoded by other sequences in the same sample as well. The chain joins TRBV5-1 to TRBJ2-7; D call uncertain. Trimming removed 4 bases at V and 2 bases at J, with 13 bases between. Germline values: CDR1 SGHRS, CDR2 YFSETQ. The CDR3 consists of 14 residues. In DNA form, the CDR3 reads TGCGCCAGCAGCCGTCAGACTGAAACCTACGAGCAGTACTTC. It codes for CASSRQTETYEQYF.

This chain uses TRBV10-3 with TRBJ2-1; D perhaps matches TRBD2 (6 bases). The CDR3 spans 15 residues. The V gene lost 3 bases and the J gene lost 4 bases, with 13 bases spanning the gap. Germline CDR1 and CDR2: ENHRY and SYGVKD. The CDR3 is CAISDPGLGYNEQFF. The CDR3 DNA sequence: TGTGCCATCAGTGATCCGGGACTGGGTTACAATGAGCAGTTCTTC.

The chain is built from TRBV9 and TRBJ2-3; 9 nucleotides line up with TRBD2. This CDR3 region has 15 residues. CDR1 and CDR2 (germline): SGDLS, YYNGEE. The junction had 5 bases not matched to a gene; V was cut back by 4 bases and J by 2 bases. CDR3 DNA: TGTGCCAGCAGCCAACTAGCGGGTAACACAGATACGCAGTATTTT. Translated, it gives CASSQLAGNTDTQYF.

The chain links TRBV19 to TRBJ2-7; maybe TRBD1 (6 bases). CDR1 and CDR2 from the germline V gene are LNHDA and SQIVND (reference sequence). The germline V and J ends were trimmed by 6 bases and 0 bases, with 15 bases remaining between them. There are 15 residues in the CDR3. The chain's CDR3 is CASSTGTPASYEQYF. The CDR3 coding sequence is TGTGCCAGTAGCACCGGGACACCAGCCTCCTACGAGCAGTACTTC.

The rearrangement links TRBV14 to TRBJ2-2; D possibly uses TRBD1 or TRBD2 (5 bases each). Trimming shortened V by 6 bases and J by 0 bases, and 14 bases separated the two germline ends. Germline assignment: CDR1 SGHDN and CDR2 FVKESK. The CDR3 extends over 16 amino acids. The CDR3 here is CASRRNQGPNTGELFF. In nucleotides, the CDR3 is TGTGCCAGCAGGCGTAACCAGGGACCGAACACCGGGGAGCTGTTTTTT.

This sequence joins TRBV28 and TRBJ1-1; D is undetermined. Germline loops: CDR1 MDHEN, CDR2 SYDVKM. CDR3 length equals 14 residues. V shed 2 bases and J shed 4 bases, with 11 bases lying between them. Here the CDR3 DNA reads TGTGCCAGCAGTTTACAAGTAACCTTCACTGAAGCTTTCTTT. Translated: CASSLQVTFTEAFF.

The chain couples TRBV27 to TRBJ2-3; unclear D gene. Trimming removed 0 bases from V and 1 base from J, with 11 bases in between. This CDR3 comprises 16 residues. CDR1 and CDR2 (germline): MNHEY, SMNVEV (reference sequence). For the CDR3, the DNA is TGTGCCAGCAGTTTATCTTCTACTTGGGGCACAGATACGCAGTATTTT. Amino acids: CASSLSSTWGTDTQYF.

Concerning this clone: Other DNA sequences in the sample encode the same CDR3. The rearrangement uses TRBV5-1 and TRBJ1-5; D gene uncertain. Germline V gene lookup returns CDR1 SGHRS and CDR2 YFSETQ. Trimming left V 0 bases short and J 0 bases short, with 7 bases between. The CDR3 runs to 15 residues. Here the CDR3 DNA reads TGCGCCAGCAGCTTGGCAGGCGATAGCAATCAGCCCCAGCATTTT. Translating it yields CASSLAGDSNQPQHF.

The DNA of the CDR3 is TGTGCCAGTGAAGACAGGGGGCTGACAGATACGCAGTATTTT. This codes for CASEDRGLTDTQYF. This rearrangement joins TRBV19 to TRBJ2-3; 10 nucleotides match TRBD1. The junction had 5 bases not matched to a gene; V was cut back by 8 bases and J by 3 bases. Germline V gene data show CDR1 as LNHDA and CDR2 as SQIVND (reference sequence). The CDR3 is 14 amino acids. Looking up the rest from reference TRBV19 and TRBJ2-3 gives the full variable domain: DGGITQSPKYLFRKEGQNVTLSCEQNLNHDAMYWYRQDPGQGLRLIYYSQIVNDFQKGDIAEGYSVSREKKESFPLTVTSAQKNPTAFYLCASEDRGLTDTQYFGPGTRLTVL.

This clone was observed a single time. The chain joins TRBV19 to TRBJ2-7; D may be TRBD1 (5 bases). CDR1 LNHDA and CDR2 SQIVND come from the germline V gene (reference sequence). The CDR3 spans 13 residues. V was pared by 4 bases and J by 3 bases, with 10 bases between. CDR3 loop: CASSRPQGYEQYF. Here the CDR3 DNA reads TGTGCCAGTAGTAGACCCCAGGGCTACGAGCAGTACTTC.

This chain links TRBV11-2 with TRBJ1-2; a possible D gene is TRBD1 (6 bases). Looked up from germline, CDR1 is SGHAT and CDR2 is FQNNGV. Trimming took off 5 bases at V and 8 bases at J, with 21 bases between the two ends. This CDR3 has 15 amino acids. Here the CDR3 reads CASSPINNGGGGYTF. Here the CDR3 DNA reads TGTGCCAGCAGCCCAATCAACAACGGGGGCGGCGGCTACACCTTC.

The J gene is TRBJ1-3, the V gene TRBV28; D not resolved. V was pared by 6 bases and J by 0 bases, with 9 bases between. Germline CDR1 reads MDHEN; CDR2 reads SYDVKM. This CDR3 has 14 residues. The CDR3 sequence: CASSELYSGNTIYF. DNA for the CDR3: TGTGCCAGCAGCGAATTATACTCTGGAAACACCATATATTTT.

The CDR3 loop reads CASSPTAGPLGWAAFF. The CDR3 DNA reads as TGTGCCAGCTCACCCACCGCCGGTCCCCTGGGATGGGCAGCTTTCTTT. The rearrangement links TRBV18 to TRBJ1-1; no definite D call. CDR1 and CDR2 (germline): KGHSH, LQKENI. The ends were cut back, 3 bases at V and 10 bases at J, with 24 bases in the middle. The CDR3 spans 16 residues. The variable domain in full, completed from reference TRBV18 and TRBJ1-1, reads NAGVMQNPRHLVRRRGQEARLRCSPMKGHSHVYWYRQLPEEGLKFMVYLQKENIIDESGMPKERFSAEFPKEGPSILRIQQVVRGDSAAYFCASSPTAGPLGWAAFFGQGTRLTVV.